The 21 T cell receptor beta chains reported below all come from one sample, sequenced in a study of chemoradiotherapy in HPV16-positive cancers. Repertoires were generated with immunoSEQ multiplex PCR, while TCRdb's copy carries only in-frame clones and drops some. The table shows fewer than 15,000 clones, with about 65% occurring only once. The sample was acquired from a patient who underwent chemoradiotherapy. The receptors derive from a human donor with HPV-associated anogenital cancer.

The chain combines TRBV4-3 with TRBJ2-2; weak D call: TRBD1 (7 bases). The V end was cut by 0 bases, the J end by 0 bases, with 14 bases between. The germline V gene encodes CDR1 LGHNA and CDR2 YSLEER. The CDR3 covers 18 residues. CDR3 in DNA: TGCGCCAGCAGCCAAGATGCCAGGGGGGCTGCGAACACCGGGGAGCTGTTTTTT. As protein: CASSQDARGAANTGELFF.

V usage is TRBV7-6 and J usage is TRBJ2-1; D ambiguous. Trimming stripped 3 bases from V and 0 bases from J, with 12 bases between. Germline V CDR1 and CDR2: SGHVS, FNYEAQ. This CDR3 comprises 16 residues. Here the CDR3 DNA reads TGTGCCAGCAGCTTCCGAGGCAGCGCCTCCTACAATGAGCAGTTCTTC. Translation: CASSFRGSASYNEQFF.

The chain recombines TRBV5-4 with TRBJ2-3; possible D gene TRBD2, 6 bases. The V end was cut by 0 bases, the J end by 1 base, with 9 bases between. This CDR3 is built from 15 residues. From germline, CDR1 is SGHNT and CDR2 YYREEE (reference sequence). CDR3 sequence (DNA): TGTGCCAGCAGCTTGGGCGGGGCACGCACAGATACGCAGTATTTT. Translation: CASSLGGARTDTQYF.

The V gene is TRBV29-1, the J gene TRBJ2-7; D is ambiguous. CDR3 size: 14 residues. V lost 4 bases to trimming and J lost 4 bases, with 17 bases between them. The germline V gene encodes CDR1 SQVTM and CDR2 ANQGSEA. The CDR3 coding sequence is TGCAGCGTTGCCGAGGCACCTCGTCTGTACGAGCAGTACTTC. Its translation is CSVAEAPRLYEQYF.

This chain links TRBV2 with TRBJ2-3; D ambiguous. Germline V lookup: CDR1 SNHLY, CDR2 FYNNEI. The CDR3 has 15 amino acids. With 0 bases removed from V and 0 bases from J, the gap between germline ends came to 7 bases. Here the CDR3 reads CASSEAGFSTDTQYF. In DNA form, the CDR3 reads TGTGCCAGCAGTGAAGCGGGGTTCAGCACAGATACGCAGTATTTT.

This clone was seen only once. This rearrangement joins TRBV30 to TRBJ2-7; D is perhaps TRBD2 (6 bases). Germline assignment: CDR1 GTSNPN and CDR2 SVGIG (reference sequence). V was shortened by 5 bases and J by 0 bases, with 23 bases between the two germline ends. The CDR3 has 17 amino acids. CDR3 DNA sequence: TGTGCCTGGGGCCGGGACTTGAAAAAAGGGTTCTCCTACGAGCAGTACTTC. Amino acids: CAWGRDLKKGFSYEQYF.

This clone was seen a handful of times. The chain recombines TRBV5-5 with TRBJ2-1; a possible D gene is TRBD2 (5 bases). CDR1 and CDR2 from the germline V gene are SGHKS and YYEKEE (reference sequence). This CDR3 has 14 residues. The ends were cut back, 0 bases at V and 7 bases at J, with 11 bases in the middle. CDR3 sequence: CASSLASTANEQFF. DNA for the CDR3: TGTGCCAGCAGCTTGGCTAGCACTGCAAATGAGCAGTTCTTC.

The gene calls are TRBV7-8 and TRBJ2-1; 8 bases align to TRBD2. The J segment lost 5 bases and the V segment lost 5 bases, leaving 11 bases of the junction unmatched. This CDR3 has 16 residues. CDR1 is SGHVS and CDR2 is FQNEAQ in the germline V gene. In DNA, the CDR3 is TGTGCCAGCAGCCCCAAAAGACTAGCGCGGAACAATGAGCAGTTCTTC. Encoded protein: CASSPKRLARNNEQFF.

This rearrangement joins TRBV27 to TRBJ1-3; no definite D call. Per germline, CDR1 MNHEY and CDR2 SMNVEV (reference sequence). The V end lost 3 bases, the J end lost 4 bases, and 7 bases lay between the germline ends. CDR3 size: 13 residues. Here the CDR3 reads CASSFQGGNTIYF. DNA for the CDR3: TGTGCCAGCAGTTTTCAAGGGGGAAACACCATATATTTT.

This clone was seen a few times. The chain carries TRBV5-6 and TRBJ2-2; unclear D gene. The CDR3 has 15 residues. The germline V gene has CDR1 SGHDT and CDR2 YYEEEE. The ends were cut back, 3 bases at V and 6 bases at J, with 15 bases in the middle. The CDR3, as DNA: TGTGCCAGCAGCTATCAATCAATTGCGTCCGGGGAGCTGTTTTTT. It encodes CASSYQSIASGELFF.

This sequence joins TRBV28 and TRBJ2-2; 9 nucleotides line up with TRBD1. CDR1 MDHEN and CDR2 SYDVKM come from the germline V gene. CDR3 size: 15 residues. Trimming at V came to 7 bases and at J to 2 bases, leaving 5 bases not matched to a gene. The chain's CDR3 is CASTKGQGNTGELFF. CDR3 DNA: TGTGCCAGCACCAAGGGACAGGGCAACACCGGGGAGCTGTTTTTT.

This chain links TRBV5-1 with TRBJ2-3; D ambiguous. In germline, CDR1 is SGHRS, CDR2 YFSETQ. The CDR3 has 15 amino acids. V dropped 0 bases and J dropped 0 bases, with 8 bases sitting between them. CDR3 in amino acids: CASSLVGASTDTQYF. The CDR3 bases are TGCGCCAGCAGCTTGGTCGGTGCTAGCACAGATACGCAGTATTTT.

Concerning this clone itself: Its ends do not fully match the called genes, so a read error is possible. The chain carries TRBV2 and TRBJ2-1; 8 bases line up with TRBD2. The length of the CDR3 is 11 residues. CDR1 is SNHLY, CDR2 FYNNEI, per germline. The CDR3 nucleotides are TGTGCCACCAGCTCGCGGGAGGTAATGATCTTC. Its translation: CATSSREVMIF.

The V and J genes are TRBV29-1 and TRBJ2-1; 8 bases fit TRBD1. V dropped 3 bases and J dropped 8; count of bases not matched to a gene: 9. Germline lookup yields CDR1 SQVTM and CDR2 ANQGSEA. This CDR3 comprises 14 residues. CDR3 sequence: CSVERAGGWDEQFF. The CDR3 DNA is TGCAGCGTTGAGAGGGCAGGGGGCTGGGATGAGCAGTTCTTC.

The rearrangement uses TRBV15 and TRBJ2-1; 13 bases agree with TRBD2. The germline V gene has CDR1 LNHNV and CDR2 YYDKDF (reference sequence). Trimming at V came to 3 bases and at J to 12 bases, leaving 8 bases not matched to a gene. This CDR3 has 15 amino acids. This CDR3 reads CATSSTSGRALGQFF. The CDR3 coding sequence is TGTGCCACCAGCAGCACTAGCGGGAGGGCCTTAGGGCAGTTCTTC.

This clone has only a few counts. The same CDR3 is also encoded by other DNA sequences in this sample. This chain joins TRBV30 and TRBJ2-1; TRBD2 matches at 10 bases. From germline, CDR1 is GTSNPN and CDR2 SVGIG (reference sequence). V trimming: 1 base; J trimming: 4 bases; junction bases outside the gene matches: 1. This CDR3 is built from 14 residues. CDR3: CAWSASGGYNEQFF. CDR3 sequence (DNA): TGTGCCTGGAGTGCTAGCGGGGGATACAATGAGCAGTTCTTC.

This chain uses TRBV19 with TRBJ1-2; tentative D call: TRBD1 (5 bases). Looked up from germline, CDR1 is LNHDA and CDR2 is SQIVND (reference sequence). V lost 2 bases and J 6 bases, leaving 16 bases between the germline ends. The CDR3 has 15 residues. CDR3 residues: CASSIIQSSRDGYTF. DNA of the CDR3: TGTGCCAGTAGTATAATCCAGTCGAGCAGGGATGGCTACACCTTC.

Here the CDR3 reads CSVEVSGTGVLEQFF. The CDR3 coding sequence is TGCAGCGTTGAGGTTTCCGGGACAGGGGTTCTTGAGCAGTTCTTC. The chain uses TRBV29-1 and TRBJ2-1; 10 positions match TRBD1. The CDR3 is made up of 15 amino acids. From germline, CDR1 is SQVTM and CDR2 ANQGSEA. After removal of 3 bases from V and 9 bases from J, the junction contained 11 bases not matched to a gene.

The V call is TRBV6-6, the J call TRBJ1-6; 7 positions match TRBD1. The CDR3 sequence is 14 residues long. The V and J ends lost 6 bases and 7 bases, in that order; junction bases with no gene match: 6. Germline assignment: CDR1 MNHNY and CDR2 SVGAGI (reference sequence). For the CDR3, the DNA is TGTGCCAGCAGGAAGACAGGGACGAATTCACCCCTCCACTTT. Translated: CASRKTGTNSPLHF.

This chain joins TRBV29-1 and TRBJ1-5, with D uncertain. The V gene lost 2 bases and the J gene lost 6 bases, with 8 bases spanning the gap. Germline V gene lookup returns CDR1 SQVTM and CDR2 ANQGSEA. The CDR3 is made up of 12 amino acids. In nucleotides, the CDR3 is TGCAGCGTTGAAACCCCGGGTCAGCCCCAGCATTTT. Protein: CSVETPGQPQHF. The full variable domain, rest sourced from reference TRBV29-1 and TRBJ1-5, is SAVISQKPSRDICQRGTSLTIQCQVDSQVTMMFWYRQQPGQSLTLIATANQGSEATYESGFVIDKFPISRPNLTFSTLTVSNMSPEDSSIYLCSVETPGQPQHFGDGTRLSIL.

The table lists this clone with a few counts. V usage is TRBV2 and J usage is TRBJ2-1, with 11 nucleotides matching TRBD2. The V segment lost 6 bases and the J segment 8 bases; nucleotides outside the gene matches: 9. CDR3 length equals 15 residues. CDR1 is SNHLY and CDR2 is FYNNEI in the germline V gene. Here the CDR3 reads CASRSTSGGWDEQFF. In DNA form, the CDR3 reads TGTGCCAGCAGAAGCACTAGCGGGGGATGGGATGAGCAGTTCTTC.